The 30 T cell receptor beta chains presented below share a single source sample, sequenced in a study of T cells expressing NK-cell markers. TCRdb re-called the 5' RACE reads and shows each CDR3 protein once, DNA omitted. The ten most abundant clones cover about 18% of a sample with 150,000 to 200,000 distinct CDR3 sequences. What was sequenced was blood T cells: a sorted CD56 or NKG2C T cell subset, CD4+ or CD8+ T cells, or bulk PBMC T cells (not recorded which). The receptors derive from a woman aged 18 to 75 in good health.

The chain combines TRBV6-1 with TRBJ1-2; the TRBD1 assignment by TCRdb is unverifiable without DNA. The CDR3 sequence is 14 residues long. In germline, CDR1 is MNHNS, CDR2 SASEGT. CDR3 sequence: CASKSGQGHYGYTF.

The chain links TRBV7-3 to TRBJ2-3; TCRdb designates TRBD1, a call that cannot be tested without DNA. The CDR3 has 16 amino acids. In germline, CDR1 is SGHTA, CDR2 FQGTGA. The CDR3 protein is CASSLTGQLTTDTQYF.

The rearrangement joins TRBV7-3 to TRBJ2-3; TCRdb reports TRBD1, a call that lacks DNA to check it against. Germline values: CDR1 SGHTA, CDR2 FQGTGA. There are 18 residues in the CDR3. The CDR3 reads CASSPVFSRDRGTDTQYF.

CDR3 sequence: CASRNRATNEKLFF. The V call is TRBV6-1, the J call TRBJ1-4; TCRdb calls TRBD1, which cannot be checked without DNA. Germline V gene lookup returns CDR1 MNHNS and CDR2 SASEGT. CDR3 length: 14 amino acids.

CDR3 loop: CASSYSTGLAEAFF. V and J are TRBV6-5 and TRBJ1-1; TCRdb proposes TRBD1, but this gene call is untestable without DNA. The CDR3 length is 14 residues. CDR1 MNHEY and CDR2 SVGAGI come from the germline V gene.

The gene calls are TRBV2 and TRBJ1-2; the TRBD1 assignment by TCRdb is unverifiable without DNA. Germline CDR1 reads SNHLY; CDR2 reads FYNNEI. CDR3 length: 13 amino acids. CDR3 sequence reads: CASSAEGIYGYTF.

This chain uses TRBV2 with TRBJ2-3; TCRdb's D gene call, TRBD2, goes unchecked for lack of DNA. Germline assignment: CDR1 SNHLY and CDR2 FYNNEI. The CDR3 loop spans 15 amino acids. The CDR3 loop reads CASGGTSGRADTQYF.

The genes are TRBV20-1 and TRBJ2-1; checking the TCRdb D call of TRBD2 is not possible without DNA. Germline V gene data show CDR1 as DFQATT and CDR2 as SNEGSKA (reference sequence). The length of the CDR3 is 17 residues. CDR3 sequence: CSAREFLAGSASNEQFF.

The CDR3: CASSPGTSGTYEQYF. The rearrangement uses TRBV7-2 and TRBJ2-7; TCRdb picks TRBD2, but there is no DNA to check that call. The CDR3 is 15 amino acids. Germline CDR1 reads SGHTA; CDR2 reads FQGNSA.

The gene calls are TRBV30 and TRBJ1-5; TCRdb's D call, TRBD1, is unchecked because there is no DNA. The CDR3 spans 14 residues. Germline values: CDR1 GTSNPN, CDR2 SVGIG (reference sequence). The CDR3 loop reads CAWNLGGEGQPQHF.

The rearrangement links TRBV20-1 to TRBJ2-7; TCRdb's D call of TRBD1 is untestable without DNA. Germline CDR1 DFQATT, CDR2 SNEGSKA (reference sequence). There are 13 residues in the CDR3. CDR3 sequence reads: CSLRRGGTYEQYF.

CDR3: CASSIVGDGNQPQHF. The chain links TRBV19 to TRBJ1-5; there is no DNA to check the TCRdb D call of TRBD1. CDR1 is LNHDA, CDR2 SQIVND, per germline (reference sequence). The CDR3 is 15 amino acids.

J is TRBJ1-2 and V is TRBV11-2. The CDR3 spans 14 residues. Germline CDR1 SGHAT, CDR2 FQNNGV. CDR3 sequence reads: CASSLELTLGGYTF.

This chain connects TRBV12-3 or TRBV12-4 to TRBJ2-7; without DNA, the TCRdb call of TRBD2 cannot be checked. The CDR3 has 14 residues. Here the CDR3 reads CASKGLAGAGEQYF.

V gene TRBV18 combines with J gene TRBJ2-1; absent DNA, TCRdb's TRBD2 call cannot be checked. Germline-derived CDR1 and CDR2 are KGHSH and LQKENI. The CDR3 covers 15 residues. The CDR3 region is CASSPEQRSYNEQFF.

The chain recombines TRBV20-1 with TRBJ2-3; there is no DNA to check the TCRdb D call of TRBD1. The CDR3 length is 19 residues. Per the germline V gene, CDR1 is DFQATT and CDR2 is SNEGSKA (reference sequence). CDR3 region: CSAREGGARRGLLADTQYF.

The chain is built from TRBV29-1 and TRBJ2-1; the TCRdb D gene call, TRBD1, has no DNA to confirm it. Germline V gene data show CDR1 as SQVTM and CDR2 as ANQGSEA. The CDR3 length is 14 residues. CDR3 loop: CSVDDRASADEQFF.

The chain has TRBV18 and TRBJ2-3. This CDR3 region has 18 residues. Germline V gene data show CDR1 as KGHSH and CDR2 as LQKENI. CDR3: CASSPPVGSGRGIDTQYF.

V and J are TRBV20-1 and TRBJ2-7; the D call of TRBD1 rests on TCRdb alone, since no DNA is present to check it. Germline CDR1 reads DFQATT; CDR2 reads SNEGSKA (reference sequence). There are 12 residues in the CDR3. The CDR3 sequence: CSAPFRGYEQYF.

The CDR3 protein is CASSFIFGETQYF. The chain couples TRBV7-6 to TRBJ2-5. Germline V gives CDR1 SGHVS, CDR2 FNYEAQ. This CDR3 is built from 13 residues.

The rearrangement uses TRBV5-1 and TRBJ2-2; TCRdb lists TRBD1, though no DNA is available to test this call. CDR3 length equals 14 residues. The germline CDR1 and CDR2 sequences are SGHRS and YFSETQ. The CDR3 loop reads CASKGQGIPGELFF.

The chain joins TRBV20-1 to TRBJ1-2; the TCRdb D gene call, TRBD1, has no DNA to confirm it. In germline, CDR1 is DFQATT, CDR2 SNEGSKA (reference sequence). CDR3 length equals 13 residues. The CDR3: CSARVQGANGYTF.

V and J are TRBV6-5 and TRBJ2-3; the D gene TCRdb calls, TRBD2, cannot be checked with no DNA. The CDR3 loop spans 15 amino acids. CDR1 and CDR2 from the germline V gene are MNHEY and SVGAGI. The CDR3 here is CASSNRDFSTDTQYF.

The V gene is TRBV6-1, the J gene TRBJ1-3. CDR1 and CDR2 (germline): MNHNS, SASEGT. The CDR3 sequence is 14 residues long. The CDR3 loop is CASREVGSGNTIYF.

The gene calls are TRBV6-1 and TRBJ1-1; with no DNA, the TCRdb D assignment of TRBD1 cannot be verified. This CDR3 is built from 15 residues. Germline CDR1 and CDR2: MNHNS and SASEGT. The chain's CDR3 is CASSAPQATGTEAFF.

This chain joins TRBV12-3 or TRBV12-4 and TRBJ2-7; the D call from TCRdb, TRBD1, cannot be confirmed without DNA. This CDR3 is 13 amino acids long. The CDR3 reads CASSTGSDYEQYF.

This chain connects TRBV4-2 to TRBJ2-3. Germline lookup yields CDR1 LGHNA and CDR2 YNFKEQ. The CDR3 is 14 amino acids. The CDR3 loop reads CASSPEYGLDTQYF.

The chain employs TRBV7-9 and TRBJ1-2; TCRdb's assignment of TRBD1 cannot be checked, as there is no DNA. CDR1 and CDR2 (germline): SEHNR, FQNEAQ (reference sequence). There are 14 residues in the CDR3. The CDR3 protein is CASSFYIGSDGYTF.

This chain joins TRBV3-1 and TRBJ1-2; the D call from TCRdb, TRBD1, cannot be confirmed without DNA. The length of the CDR3 is 13 residues. Per the germline V gene, CDR1 is LGHDT and CDR2 is YNNKEL (reference sequence). The CDR3 sequence is CASSQRGVSGYTF. Full variable domain (rest looked up from reference TRBV3-1 and TRBJ1-2): DTAVSQTPKYLVTQMGNDKSIKCEQNLGHDTMYWYKQDSKKFLKIMFSYNNKELIINETVPNRFSPKSPDKAHLNLHINSLELGDSAVYFCASSQRGVSGYTFGSGTRLTVV.

CDR3 sequence: CASSEATGAPPWGYTF. This chain links TRBV6-1 with TRBJ1-2; TCRdb reports TRBD1, a call that lacks DNA to check it against. The CDR3 contains 16 residues. The germline CDR1 and CDR2 sequences are MNHNS and SASEGT.